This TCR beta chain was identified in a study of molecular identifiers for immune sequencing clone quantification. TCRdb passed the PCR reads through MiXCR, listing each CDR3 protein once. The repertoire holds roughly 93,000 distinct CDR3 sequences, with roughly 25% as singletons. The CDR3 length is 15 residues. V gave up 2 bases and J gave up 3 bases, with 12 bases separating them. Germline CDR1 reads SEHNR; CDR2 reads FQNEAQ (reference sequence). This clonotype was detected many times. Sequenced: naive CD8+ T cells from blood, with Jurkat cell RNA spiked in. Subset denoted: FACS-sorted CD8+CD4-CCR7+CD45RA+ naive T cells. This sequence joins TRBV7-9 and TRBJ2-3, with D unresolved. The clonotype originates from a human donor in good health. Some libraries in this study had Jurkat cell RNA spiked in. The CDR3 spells CASSLRWAETDTQYF. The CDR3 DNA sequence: TGTGCCAGCAGCTTACGCTGGGCCGAAACAGATACGCAGTATTTT.